This TCR beta chain was captured in a study of glioma-infiltrating T cells after dendritic cell vaccination. TCRdb's copy holds only in-frame clones and misses some; the assay was immunoSEQ multiplex PCR. This table holds about 82,000 clones, 80% to 85% found once. Time point described: after dendritic cell vaccination, including at tumor progression/relapse. The CDR3 is made up of 12 amino acids. V gave up 11 bases and J gave up 2 bases, with 12 bases separating them. Germline CDR1 KGHSH, CDR2 LQKENI. The material sequenced was blood, taken after dendritic cell vaccination. The V and J genes are TRBV18 and TRBJ1-1; D gene ambiguous. The clonotype was recovered from a human donor with glioblastoma. The chain's CDR3 is CAGRHPNTEAFF. The CDR3 DNA sequence: TGTGCCGGAAGACATCCCAACACTGAAGCTTTCTTT.